This T cell receptor (beta chain) was sequenced for a study of cytomegalovirus exposure and HLA in healthy donors. The V gene end was trimmed by 5 bases and the J gene end by 6 bases; junction bases not matched to a gene: 8. Germline loops: CDR1 MNHNS, CDR2 SASEGT. The CDR3 loop spans 14 amino acids. For this clone: Its antigen is still unknown.

Healthy bone marrow donors supplied every sample. Whole-study findings and limits: Prior analysis indicated that the majority of TCR beta V segments exhibited productivity approximately 87% or approximately 30% of the time. In a later analysis, several top co-occurrence clusters appeared linked to parvovirus B19, influenza, CMV and Epstein-Barr virus.

Primers included in the PCR were 60 Vbeta and 13 Jbeta primers. The method was immunoSEQ multiplex PCR; TCRdb's version includes in-frame clones alone and lacks a portion of them. The data contain 90,000 to 150,000 clones, about 60% of them singletons. This TCR derives from a man in his forties in good health and CMV-seropositive. Sample: PBMCs. The chain employs TRBV6-1 and TRBJ2-7, with 9 bases aligning to TRBD1. The CDR3 spells CASSSNYRGPEQYF. CDR3 DNA sequence: TGTGCCAGCAGTTCTAACTACAGGGGGCCCGAGCAGTACTTC.